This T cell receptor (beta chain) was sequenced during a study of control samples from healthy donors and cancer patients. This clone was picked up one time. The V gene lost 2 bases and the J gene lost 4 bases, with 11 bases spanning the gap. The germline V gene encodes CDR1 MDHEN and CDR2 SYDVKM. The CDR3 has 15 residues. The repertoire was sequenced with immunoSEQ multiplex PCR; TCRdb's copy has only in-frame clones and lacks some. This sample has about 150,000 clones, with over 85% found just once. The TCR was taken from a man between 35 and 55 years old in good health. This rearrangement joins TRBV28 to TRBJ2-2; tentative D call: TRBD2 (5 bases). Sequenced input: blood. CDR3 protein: CASSLVRGSTGELFF. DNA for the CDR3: TGTGCCAGCAGTTTAGTAAGAGGGAGCACCGGGGAGCTGTTTTTT.